This entry features one T cell receptor (beta chain) sequence. Produced via immunoSEQ multiplex PCR; TCRdb's table is partial and in-frame only. Among about 34,000 clones listed, 70% to 90% were seen once. The sample comes from a study of control samples from healthy donors and cancer patients. The V segment lost 5 bases and the J segment 4 bases; nucleotides outside the gene matches: 4. The germline V gene has CDR1 SNHLY and CDR2 FYNNEI. The length of the CDR3 is 13 residues. The gene calls are TRBV2 and TRBJ1-2; TRBD1 agrees at 7 bases. Sequencing used PBMCs. The receptor was isolated from a woman between 40 and 50 years old with lung cancer. The CDR3 DNA reads TGTGCCAGCAGTTGGGACAGCAGCTATGGCTACACCTTC. Protein: CASSWDSSYGYTF.